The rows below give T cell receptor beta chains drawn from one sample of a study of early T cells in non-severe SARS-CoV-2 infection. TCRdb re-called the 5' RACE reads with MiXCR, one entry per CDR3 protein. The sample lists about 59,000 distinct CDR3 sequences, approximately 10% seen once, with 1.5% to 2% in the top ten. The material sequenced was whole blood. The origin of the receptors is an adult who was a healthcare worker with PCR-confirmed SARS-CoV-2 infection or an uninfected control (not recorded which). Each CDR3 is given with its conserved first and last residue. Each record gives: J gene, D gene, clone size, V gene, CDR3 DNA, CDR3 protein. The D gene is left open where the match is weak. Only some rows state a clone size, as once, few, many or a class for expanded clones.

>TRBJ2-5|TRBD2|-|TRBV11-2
TGTGCCAGCAGCCTAGCGGGATGGGACCAAGAGACCCAGTACTTC
CASSLAGWDQETQYF
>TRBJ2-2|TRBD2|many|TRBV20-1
TGCAGTGCTAGAGATATGCGGGGGGCGAACACCGGGGAGCTGTTTTTT
CSARDMRGANTGELFF
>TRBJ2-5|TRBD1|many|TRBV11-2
TGTGCCAGCAGCGGGGACAGGGGGCAAGAGACCCAGTACTTC
CASSGDRGQETQYF
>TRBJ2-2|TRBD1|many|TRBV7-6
TGTGCCAGCAGTCAAGACAGGGGTAGCGGGGAGCTGTTTTTT
CASSQDRGSGELFF
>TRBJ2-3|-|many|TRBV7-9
TGTGCCAGCAGCCTGGGAGGCACAGATACGCAGTATTTT
CASSLGGTDTQYF
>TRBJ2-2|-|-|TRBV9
TGTGCCAGCAGCGTAGGGGCGTGGTTACGGTCCTCGAACACCGGGGAGCTGTTTTTT
CASSVGAWLRSSNTGELFF
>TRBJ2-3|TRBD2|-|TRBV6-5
TGTGCCAGCAGAAATAGCGGGGGGGCGGGAGATACGCAGTATTTT
CASRNSGGAGDTQYF
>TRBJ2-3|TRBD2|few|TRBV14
TGTGCCAGCAGCCAGGCCCGTCGCGGGGGTACGCAGTATTTT
CASSQARRGGTQYF
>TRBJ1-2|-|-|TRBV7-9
TGTGCCAGCAGCTGGGACACCCACTATGGCTACACCTTC
CASSWDTHYGYTF
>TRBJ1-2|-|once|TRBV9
TGTGCCAGCAGCCGGCCAACAGGAACCTGGCCCTACACCTTC
CASSRPTGTWPYTF
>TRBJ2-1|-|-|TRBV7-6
TGTGCCAGCAGTTTCATATCACGGTCCTACAATGAGCAGTTCTTC
CASSFISRSYNEQFF
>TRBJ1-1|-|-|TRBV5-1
TGCGCCAGCAGCTCGGGTCAGAACACTGAAGCTTTCTTT
CASSSGQNTEAFF
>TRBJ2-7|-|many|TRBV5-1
TGCGCCAGCAGCTTGGACAGGGTCGCCTACGAGCAGTACTTC
CASSLDRVAYEQYF
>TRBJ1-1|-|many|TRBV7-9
TGTGCCAGCAGCTCCCGACCCACTGAAGCTTTCTTT
CASSSRPTEAFF
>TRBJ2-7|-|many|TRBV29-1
TGCAGCGTTTCTCCCGGGGGACGCTACGAGCAGTACTTC
CSVSPGGRYEQYF
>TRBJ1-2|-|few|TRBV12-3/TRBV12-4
TGTGCCAGCAGTTTCGGGCAGGGCGGCTACACCTTC
CASSFGQGGYTF
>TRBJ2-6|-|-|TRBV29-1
TGCAGCGTTGCAGGACTGCCCTCTGGGGCCAACGTCCTGACTTTC
CSVAGLPSGANVLTF
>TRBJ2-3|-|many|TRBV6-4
TGTGCCAGCAGTCCGTCAGTGTTCGGTAGGGCAGATACGCAGTATTTT
CASSPSVFGRADTQYF
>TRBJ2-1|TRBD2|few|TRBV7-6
TGTGCCAGCAGGCGGGGGACGGACAATGAGCAGTTCTTC
CASRRGTDNEQFF
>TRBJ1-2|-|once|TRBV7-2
TGTGCCAGCAGCTTACGATTCTGGGACAACGACCCCTATGGCTACACCTTC
CASSLRFWDNDPYGYTF
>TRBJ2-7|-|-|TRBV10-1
TGCGCCAGCCTTACCGGGGTCTTCTCCTACGAGCAGTACTTC
CASLTGVFSYEQYF
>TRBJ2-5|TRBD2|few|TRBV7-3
TGTGCCAGCAGCCCTGATCGGGGGGGCGAAGAGACCCAGTACTTC
CASSPDRGGEETQYF
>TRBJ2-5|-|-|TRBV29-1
TGCAGCGTTGATGGCCCCTCCGGAGAGACCCAGTACTTC
CSVDGPSGETQYF
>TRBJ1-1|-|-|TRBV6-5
TGTGCCAGCACCCCACCGGGACGGAGAACCTCTGAAGCTTTCTTT
CASTPPGRRTSEAFF
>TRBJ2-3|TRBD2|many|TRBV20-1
TGCAGTGTCAGAGGTACTAGCGGGAGAAAAATTAGCACAGATACGCAGTATTTT
CSVRGTSGRKISTDTQYF
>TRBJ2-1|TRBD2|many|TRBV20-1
TGCAGTGCTAGATCGTTCGGGCGGACTAGCGATTTGCTGGAGCAGTTCTTC
CSARSFGRTSDLLEQFF
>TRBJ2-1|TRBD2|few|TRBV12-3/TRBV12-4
TGTGCCAGCATTCTTAGGACTAGCGGGGCGGGTGAGCAGTTCTTC
CASILRTSGAGEQFF
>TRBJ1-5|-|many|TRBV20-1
TGCAGTGCCCGAAAAGGTCGCGATCAGCCCCAGCATTTT
CSARKGRDQPQHF
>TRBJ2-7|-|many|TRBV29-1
TGCAGCGTTGGGCGGCAGGGCGGTGACGAGCAGTACTTC
CSVGRQGGDEQYF
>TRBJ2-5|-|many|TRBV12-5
TGTGCTAGTGGTTTGGTTGGGGCCCCCCAAGAGACCCAGTACTTC
CASGLVGAPQETQYF
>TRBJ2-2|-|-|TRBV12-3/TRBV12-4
TGTGCCAGCACCCCGACGGAGACCGGGGAGCTGTTTTTT
CASTPTETGELFF
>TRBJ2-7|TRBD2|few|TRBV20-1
TGCAGTGCTAGAGGACTAGCGGACGAGCAGTACTTC
CSARGLADEQYF
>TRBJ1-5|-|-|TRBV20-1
TGCAGTGCTAGTGGCGCGGATAGCAATCAGCCCCAGCATTTT
CSASGADSNQPQHF